This TCR beta chain was profiled in a study of blood T cells in healthy people across ages. Samples each yielded at least 5 micrograms of total RNA. This clonotype was observed a few times. For the second PCR, which ran for 7 to 11 cycles, a sample-barcoded 5' primer and a J-beta primer mix were used. Every cDNA molecule bore a tag from a template-switch adaptor containing 12 random nucleotides. TCRdb fed the 5' RACE reads into MiXCR, producing one record per CDR3 protein. The sample contains around 800,000 distinct CDR3 sequences, under 30% of which appear only once. This CDR3 spans 14 amino acids. J was trimmed by 7 bases and V by 6 bases; bases with no gene match: 9. The same specimen was also included in a second study, on T cells of mothers and their children.

J is TRBJ1-2 and V is TRBV12-3 or TRBV12-4; the match to TRBD1 covers 9 bases. The specimen was blood. This receptor was identified in a boy between 10 and 17 years old in good health. The CDR3 bases are TGTGCCAGCAGCCTGAGCCGGGACAGGGCTGGCTACACCTTC. This sequence encodes CASSLSRDRAGYTF.